Following are 2 T cell receptor beta chains from one sample sequenced in a study of shared clonotypes between healthy human individuals. The assay was immunoSEQ multiplex PCR, and TCRdb's table has in-frame clones only and misses some. The data show 500,000 to 650,000 clones, with around three quarters seen just once and around 13% held by the top ten. The sequencing sample was made of PBMCs. The origin of the receptors is a woman aged 40 to 55 in good health. Some clones in this sample may be carry-over from other donors' samples.

This clone was recorded a few times. As DNA, the CDR3 is TGTGCCAGCAGCGTGGACAGGGTCACTGAAGCTTTCTTT. Amino acid sequence: CASSVDRVTEAFF. The chain combines TRBV2 with TRBJ1-1; TRBD1 aligns across 8 bases. Germline assignment: CDR1 SNHLY and CDR2 FYNNEI. The V gene end was trimmed by 6 bases and the J gene end by 4 bases; junction bases not matched to a gene: 4. This CDR3 region has 13 residues.

The chain employs TRBV6-5 and TRBJ2-7; tentatively, D is TRBD2 (5 bases). V lost 0 bases and J 2 bases, leaving 14 bases between the germline ends. Germline V gene sequence: CDR1 MNHEY, CDR2 SVGAGI. The length of the CDR3 is 16 residues. The DNA for the CDR3 is TGTGCCAGCAGTTACTCTCGGCTAGCCGGAGCCTACGAGCAGTACTTC. Translated: CASSYSRLAGAYEQYF.